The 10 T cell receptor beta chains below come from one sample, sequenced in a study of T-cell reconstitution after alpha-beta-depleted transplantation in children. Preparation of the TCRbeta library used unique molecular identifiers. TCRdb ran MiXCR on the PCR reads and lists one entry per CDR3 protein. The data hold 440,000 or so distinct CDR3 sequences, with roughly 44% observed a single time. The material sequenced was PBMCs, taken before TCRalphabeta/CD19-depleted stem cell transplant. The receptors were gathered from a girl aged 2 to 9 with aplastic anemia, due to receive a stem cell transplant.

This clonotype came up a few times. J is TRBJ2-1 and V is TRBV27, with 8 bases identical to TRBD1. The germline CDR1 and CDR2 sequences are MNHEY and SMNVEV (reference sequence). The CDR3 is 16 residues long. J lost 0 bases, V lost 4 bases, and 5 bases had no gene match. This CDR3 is CASSSPGTGSYNEQFF. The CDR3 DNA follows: TGTGCCAGCAGTTCGCCCGGGACAGGCTCCTACAATGAGCAGTTCTTC.

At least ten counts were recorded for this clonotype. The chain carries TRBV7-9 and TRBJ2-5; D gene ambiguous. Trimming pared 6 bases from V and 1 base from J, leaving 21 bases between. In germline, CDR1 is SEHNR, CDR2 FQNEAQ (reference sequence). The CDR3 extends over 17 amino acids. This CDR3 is CASRPAGKRAFQETQYF. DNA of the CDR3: TGTGCCAGCAGACCGGCTGGGAAGAGAGCGTTCCAAGAGACCCAGTACTTC.

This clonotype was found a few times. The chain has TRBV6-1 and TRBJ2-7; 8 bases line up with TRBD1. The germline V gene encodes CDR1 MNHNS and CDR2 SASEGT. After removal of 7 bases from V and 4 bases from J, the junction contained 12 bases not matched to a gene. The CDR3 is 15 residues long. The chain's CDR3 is CASKGPQGAIYEQYF. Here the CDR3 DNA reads TGTGCCAGCAAAGGACCTCAGGGGGCGATTTACGAGCAGTACTTC.

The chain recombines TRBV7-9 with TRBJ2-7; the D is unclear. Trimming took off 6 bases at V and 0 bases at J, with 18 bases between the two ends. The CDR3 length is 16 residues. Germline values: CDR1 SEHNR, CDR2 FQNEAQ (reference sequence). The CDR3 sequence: CASSPKQEFFSYEQYF. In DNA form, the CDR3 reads TGTGCCAGCAGTCCTAAACAAGAATTCTTCTCCTACGAGCAGTACTTC.

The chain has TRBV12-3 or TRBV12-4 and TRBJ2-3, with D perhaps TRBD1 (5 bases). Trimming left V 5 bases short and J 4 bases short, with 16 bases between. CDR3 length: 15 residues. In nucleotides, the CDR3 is TGTGCCAGCAGTCCCTTGGGCCCCAGGGCAGATACGCAGTATTTT. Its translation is CASSPLGPRADTQYF.

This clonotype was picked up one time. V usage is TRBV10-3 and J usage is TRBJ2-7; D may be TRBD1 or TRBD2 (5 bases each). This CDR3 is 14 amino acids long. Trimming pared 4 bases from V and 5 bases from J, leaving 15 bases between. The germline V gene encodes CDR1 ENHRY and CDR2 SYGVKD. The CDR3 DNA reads TGTGCCATCAGTGGAGGCAGGGAGACAGACGAGCAGTACTTC. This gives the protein CAISGGRETDEQYF.

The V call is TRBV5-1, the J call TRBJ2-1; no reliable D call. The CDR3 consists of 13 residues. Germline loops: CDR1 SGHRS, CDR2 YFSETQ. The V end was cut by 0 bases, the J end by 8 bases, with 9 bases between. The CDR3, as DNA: TGCGCCAGCAGCTTGGAAAGTCTGGATGAGCAGTTCTTC. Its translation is CASSLESLDEQFF.

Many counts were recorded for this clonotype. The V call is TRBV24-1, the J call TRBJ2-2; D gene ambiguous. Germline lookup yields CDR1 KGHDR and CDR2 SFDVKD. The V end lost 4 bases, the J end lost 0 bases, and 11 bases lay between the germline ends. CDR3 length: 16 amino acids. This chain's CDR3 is CATSDLDGSNTGELFF. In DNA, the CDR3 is TGTGCCACCAGTGACCTGGACGGCTCGAACACCGGGGAGCTGTTTTTT.

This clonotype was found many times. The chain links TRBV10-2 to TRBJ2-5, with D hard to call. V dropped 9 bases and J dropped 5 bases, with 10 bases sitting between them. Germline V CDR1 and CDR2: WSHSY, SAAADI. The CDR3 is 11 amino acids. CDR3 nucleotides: TGCGCCAGGCAGTGCTCTGAGACCCAGTACTTC. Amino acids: CARQCSETQYF.

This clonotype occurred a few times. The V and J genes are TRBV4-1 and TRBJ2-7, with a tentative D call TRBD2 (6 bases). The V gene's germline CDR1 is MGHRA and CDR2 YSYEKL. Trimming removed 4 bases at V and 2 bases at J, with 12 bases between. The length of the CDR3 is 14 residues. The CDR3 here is CASSLGDLPYEQYF. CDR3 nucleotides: TGCGCCAGCAGCCTTGGGGACTTACCCTACGAGCAGTACTTC.